The 2 T cell receptor beta chains in this list originate from one sample, sequenced in a study of long-term antiretroviral therapy in people with HIV. A v3.0 immunoSEQ assay was performed at survey level. Measured with immunoSEQ multiplex PCR; TCRdb has only the in-frame clones, and not every one. Of roughly 29,000 clones listed, roughly 94% are singletons. The sequencing used unsorted PBMCs, collected 5.3 years after starting antiretroviral therapy. The receptors stem from a man over 45 with HIV.

V usage is TRBV6-5 and J usage is TRBJ2-4, with D perhaps TRBD2 (5 bases). Between the trimmed V and J ends, which lost 2 bases and 10 bases, there was a span of 18 bases. CDR3 size: 15 residues. Germline CDR1 reads MNHEY; CDR2 reads SVGAGI. For the CDR3, the DNA is TGTGCCAGCAGTTACGGGTTAGATATCAGAGGGATTCAGTACTTC. Protein sequence: CASSYGLDIRGIQYF.

The J gene is TRBJ2-2, the V gene TRBV27; 9 bases are a match to TRBD2. The length of the CDR3 is 16 residues. The V gene end was trimmed by 5 bases and the J gene end by 2 bases; junction bases not matched to a gene: 6. CDR1 MNHEY and CDR2 SMNVEV come from the germline V gene (reference sequence). Written as DNA, the CDR3 is TGTGCCAGCAGTGTCAGCGGGGGGCCCAACACCGGGGAGCTGTTTTTT. It yields the protein CASSVSGGPNTGELFF.